There are many counts of the clone carrying this T cell receptor beta chain. The record originates from a study of early T cells in non-severe SARS-CoV-2 infection. TCRdb ran MiXCR on the 5' RACE reads and lists one entry per CDR3 protein. Among approximately 44,000 distinct CDR3 sequences listed, approximately 12% were seen once. The CDR3 has 11 amino acids. Germline V gene data show CDR1 as SEHNR and CDR2 as FQNEAQ (reference sequence). The V gene lost 6 bases and the J gene lost 1 base, with 3 bases spanning the gap. The rearrangement uses TRBV7-9 and TRBJ1-1; D is unresolved. Input material: whole blood. This receptor was obtained from an adult who was a healthcare worker with PCR-confirmed SARS-CoV-2 infection or an uninfected control (not recorded which). The CDR3 DNA reads TGTGCCAGCAGGGAGAACACTGAAGCTTTCTTT. It yields the protein CASRENTEAFF.